The TCR beta chain described here comes from a study of T cell responses to AZD1222 COVID-19 vaccine (dated by TCRdb to 2020 to 2022). As for the study more broadly: AZD1222 recipients whose second dose came at about 4 weeks and those whose second dose came at about 12 weeks were combined into one group, since spike-specific TCR depth and breadth did not differ between the two schedules. Trial participants were enrolled by age into 18-55, 56-69 and 70-plus year subgroups, with approximately 150, 30 and 60 TCR-sequenced participants respectively. TCR sequencing was performed for roughly 250 trial participants, of whom roughly 200 were given two doses of AZD1222 and around 25 were given two doses of MenACWY control vaccine.

V is clipped by 0 bases and J by 8 bases, and the sequence between their germline boundaries is 14 bases long. CDR1 and CDR2, looked up from the germline V gene (reference sequence), are SGHKS and YYEKEE. The CDR3 goes from the cysteine to the phenylalanine over 15 residues. The read is trimmed to its CDR3 DNA, 45 bases read in frame from base 1. The CDR3 regions of human TCRbeta chains were analyzed by immunosequencing. Processing in the source paper ran as follows. Repertoire TCRs were checked for matches against a reference library of SARS-CoV-2-specific TCRs that had been generated using the MIRA antigen-specificity platform. Breadth was defined as the fraction of unique TCRs that were SARS-CoV-2-associated. Depth was defined as the fraction of total T cells that were SARS-CoV-2-associated. Using the MIRA data, each spike-specific TCR was assigned both to the spike region to which the TCR was reactive and to a CD4 or CD8 class. Log10-transformed breadth and depth values were compared by one-way ANOVA with Sidak's multiple comparisons tests. The source is immuneACCESS, and TCRdb retained only in-frame sequences with V and J called. Part of the clones is not carried over; for the studies checked, unresolved V genes explain less than half of this, and the remainder is unexplained. That table gives V, J and clone size, and the DNA gave D and trimming. The table for this sample lists roughly 150,000 clones; 92% of them were counted only once. Of the sample, 1.1% to 1.5% falls within the top ten clones.

What the work shows at the level of the full study, not this receptor alone: Reportedly, almost half of the unique spike-specific TCRs recognized epitopes lying outside the regions that are mutated in the B.1.351 and B.1.1.7 variants. Because no samples from the day 14 peak response were available, repertoires could be characterized only after the peak T cell response. The whole spike protein was spanned by vaccine-associated CD4 TCRs, and dominant responses were seen in regions 160-218 and 743-854. A significant rise in spike-specific TCR breadth and depth was observed after two AZD1222 doses relative to day 0 and relative to MenACWY recipients. Conclusions about previously exposed vaccinees are limited because only a handful of AZD1222 recipients were SARS-CoV-2 seropositive at baseline. The 56-69-year group was small, and its depth increase did not reach significance, likely because of low power. Most participants were white British and females outnumbered males, and the authors suggested that clonal diversity may have been underestimated.

Per the publication, the time point label means: baseline before first vaccination. Vaccinee samples were obtained from the UK trials COV001 and COV002, which included a single-blind randomized controlled phase 2/3 trial of AZD1222 (ChAdOx1 nCoV-19) in healthy adults. Trial participant PBMC samples were collected at day 0 and day 28 after the second dose for TCRbeta chain sequencing. This clone was recorded a few times. Its recognized antigen is unknown. No base quality information exists; no much larger clone differs at one position. The chain is assembled from TRBV5-5 and TRBJ1-4; a confident D gene designation cannot be given. The TCR was taken from an adult in good health. The specimen comprised peripheral blood, sampled on day 0 of AZD1222 vaccination. The CDR3 protein is CASSLASGVGEKLFF. The sequenced DNA is TGTGCCAGCAGCTTGGCCAGCGGGGTTGGCGAAAAACTGTTTTTT.